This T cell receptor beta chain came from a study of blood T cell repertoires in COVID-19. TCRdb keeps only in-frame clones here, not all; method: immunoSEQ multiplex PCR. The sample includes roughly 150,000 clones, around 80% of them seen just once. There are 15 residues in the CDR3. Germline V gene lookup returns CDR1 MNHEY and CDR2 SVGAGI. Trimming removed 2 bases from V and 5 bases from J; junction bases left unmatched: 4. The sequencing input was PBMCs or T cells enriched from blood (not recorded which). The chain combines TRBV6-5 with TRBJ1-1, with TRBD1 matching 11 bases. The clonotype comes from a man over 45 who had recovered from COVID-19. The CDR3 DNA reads TGTGCCAGCAGTTACGGGACAGGGGGAGGAACTGAAGCTTTCTTT. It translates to CASSYGTGGGTEAFF.